One and the same sample provided the 28 T cell receptor beta chains below, sequenced in a study of blood T cells in healthy people across ages. The authors ran a second PCR of about 6 to 11 cycles using a sample-barcoded 5' primer and a J-beta primer mix. In TCRdb, the 5' RACE reads were re-called with MiXCR into one record per CDR3 protein. The table includes 450,000 to 700,000 distinct CDR3 sequences, roughly a quarter detected once. Sequences were obtained from blood. Source of these receptors: a woman in her 70s in good health.

V gene TRBV20-1 combines with J gene TRBJ1-3; D remains ambiguous. The ends were cut back, 4 bases at V and 4 bases at J, with 11 bases in the middle. Per the germline V gene, CDR1 is DFQATT and CDR2 is SNEGSKA (reference sequence). The CDR3 consists of 13 residues. CDR3 DNA: TGCAGTGCTATTGGGCCTCTAGGAAACACCATATATTTT. Protein product: CSAIGPLGNTIYF.

In its sample, this clonotype was seen a few times. The V gene is TRBV20-1, the J gene TRBJ2-5; the match to TRBD1 covers 10 bases. The DNA end is a closer match to TRBJ2-7, so the J assignment may be wrong. This CDR3 has 14 amino acids. Looked up from germline, CDR1 is DFQATT and CDR2 is SNEGSKA (reference sequence). CDR3 DNA: TGCAGTGCCCGCGGGGACAGGGGTTTTTACGAGCAGTACTTC. This codes for CSARGDRGFYEQYF.

The chain couples TRBV15 to TRBJ1-6; no clear D. Per the germline V gene, CDR1 is LNHNV and CDR2 is YYDKDF (reference sequence). The CDR3 runs to 15 residues. V lost 5 bases, J lost 5 bases, and 13 bases lay in between. The CDR3 DNA sequence: TGTGCCACCAGCGGAAACCCGAACCATAATTCACCCCTCCACTTT. Amino acids: CATSGNPNHNSPLHF.

The chain has TRBV2 and TRBJ2-1; TRBD2 matches at 8 bases. The CDR3 contains 15 residues. Looked up from germline, CDR1 is SNHLY and CDR2 is FYNNEI. V lost 5 bases, J lost 5 bases, and 8 bases stayed unmatched. CDR3 coding DNA: TGTGCCAGCAGTCCGACTAGCGAGACAAACAATGAGCAGTTCTTC. Protein: CASSPTSETNNEQFF.

The sample holds a few counts of this clonotype. V is TRBV2 and J is TRBJ1-5, with D uncertain. The V gene's germline CDR1 is SNHLY and CDR2 FYNNEI. V lost 8 bases and J 3 bases, leaving 11 bases between the germline ends. This CDR3 contains 13 residues. The CDR3: CASGGETNQPQHF. DNA for the CDR3: TGTGCCAGCGGCGGGGAGACCAATCAGCCCCAGCATTTT.

J is TRBJ2-5 and V is TRBV12-3 or TRBV12-4; D might be TRBD1 (5 bases). The CDR3 loop spans 13 amino acids. Trimming removed 6 bases from V and 7 bases from J, with 15 bases in between. CDR3 in amino acids: CASRLQDPGTQYF. CDR3 nucleotide sequence: TGTGCCAGCAGACTACAGGACCCAGGGACCCAGTACTTC.

In this sample, this clonotype turned up a few times. The chain employs TRBV4-1 and TRBJ2-2, with D unresolved. The CDR3 extends over 14 amino acids. V lost 1 base and J lost 6, with 9 bases in between. The germline CDR1 and CDR2 sequences are MGHRA and YSYEKL. The CDR3 DNA reads as TGCGCCAGCAGCCAAGGAAGCAGACCCGGGGAGCTGTTTTTT. It is translated as CASSQGSRPGELFF.

This clonotype has just a few counts. V is TRBV6-2 or TRBV6-3 and J is TRBJ2-1, with unresolved D. Germline CDR1 and CDR2: MNHEY and SVGEGT. The CDR3 covers 14 residues. Deletions cut 7 bases from V and 4 bases from J, with 14 bases between. The CDR3 sequence: CASTKDRIYNEQFF. The CDR3 DNA reads TGTGCCAGCACCAAGGACCGGATTTACAATGAGCAGTTCTTC.

The CDR3 protein is CASSYSVLAGGDTQYF. CDR3 in DNA: TGTGCCAGCAGTTACTCGGTACTAGCGGGAGGAGATACGCAGTATTTT. The rearrangement links TRBV6-2 or TRBV6-3 to TRBJ2-3; 12 nucleotides agree with TRBD2. The germline V gene has CDR1 MNHEY and CDR2 SVGEGT. V was clipped by 0 bases and J by 5 bases; unmatched bases: 3. The CDR3 is 16 residues long.

In this sample, this clonotype turned up a few times. This sequence joins TRBV5-1 and TRBJ2-1, with D possibly TRBD2 on 6 matching bases. From germline, CDR1 is SGHRS and CDR2 YFSETQ. The CDR3 runs to 17 residues. The V gene lost 2 bases and the J gene lost 4 bases, with 19 bases spanning the gap. The CDR3 spells CASSFDARAGKYNEQFF. DNA of the CDR3: TGCGCCAGCAGCTTTGATGCGCGTGCGGGAAAATACAATGAGCAGTTCTTC.

Notes on this clonotype: A read error is possible here, since a much larger clone lies one base away. The chain couples TRBV7-2 to TRBJ2-5; D gene ambiguous. Trimming shortened V by 3 bases and J by 4 bases, and 6 bases separated the two germline ends. CDR3 size: 12 residues. Looked up from germline, CDR1 is SGHTA and CDR2 is FQGNSA. The CDR3: CASSFRRETQYF. The CDR3 nucleotides are TGTGCCAGCAGCTTCCGGCGAGAGACCCAGTACTTC. The full variable domain, its missing parts supplied by reference TRBV7-2 and TRBJ2-5, is GAGVSQSPSNKVTEKGKDVELRCDPISGHTALYWYRQSLGQGLEFLIYFQGNSAPDKSGLPSDRFSAERTGGSVSTLTIQRTQQEDSAVYLCASSFRRETQYFGPGTRLLVL.

The chain carries TRBV20-1 and TRBJ2-1; the D gene is possibly TRBD1 (5 bases). CDR3 size: 12 residues. V gave up 6 bases and J gave up 6 bases, with 12 bases separating them. The germline CDR1 and CDR2 sequences are DFQATT and SNEGSKA (reference sequence). The CDR3 DNA reads as TGCAGTGCCGAAGACAGAACCAATGAGCAGTTCTTC. Translated, it gives CSAEDRTNEQFF.

This clonotype occurred a few times. The chain couples TRBV2 to TRBJ2-7; D ambiguous. CDR1 and CDR2 (germline): SNHLY, FYNNEI. The CDR3 extends over 14 amino acids. Between the trimmed V and J ends, which lost 2 bases and 2 bases, there was a span of 10 bases. The CDR3 protein is CASSELQNAYEQYF. CDR3 DNA sequence: TGTGCCAGCAGTGAATTACAAAACGCCTACGAGCAGTACTTC.

The chain links TRBV20-1 to TRBJ1-2; possible D gene TRBD1, 5 bases. Between the trimmed V and J ends, which lost 6 bases and 8 bases, there was a span of 19 bases. Germline CDR1 reads DFQATT; CDR2 reads SNEGSKA (reference sequence). This CDR3 comprises 13 residues. CDR3 region: CSAPGQGAGGYTF. CDR3 DNA: TGCAGTGCCCCGGGGCAGGGCGCCGGGGGCTACACCTTC.

The chain couples TRBV19 to TRBJ1-2; a possible D gene is TRBD1 (5 bases). This CDR3 has 16 residues. In germline, CDR1 is LNHDA, CDR2 SQIVND (reference sequence). V lost 11 bases, J lost 4 bases, and 26 bases lay in between. For the CDR3, the DNA is TGTGCCTCTACGGGGCAGGGAGGCGCAACTTCCTATGGCTACACCTTC. Encoded protein: CASTGQGGATSYGYTF.

The rearrangement links TRBV5-1 to TRBJ1-2, with D possibly matching TRBD1 (5 bases). Germline V gene sequence: CDR1 SGHRS, CDR2 YFSETQ. The V and J ends lost 6 bases and 3 bases respectively, with 18 bases between them. This CDR3 contains 15 residues. The CDR3 DNA reads as TGCGCCAGCACTCCCGATTGGGGGGAGGACTATGGCTACACCTTC. It encodes CASTPDWGEDYGYTF.

V and J are TRBV30 and TRBJ2-5, with 7 positions matching TRBD2. The CDR3 covers 13 residues. J was trimmed by 2 bases and V by 2 bases; bases with no gene match: 2. Per the germline V gene, CDR1 is GTSNPN and CDR2 is SVGIG (reference sequence). CDR3 amino acids: CAWSWDYQETQYF. In DNA form, the CDR3 reads TGTGCCTGGAGTTGGGACTATCAAGAGACCCAGTACTTC.

The chain recombines TRBV12-3 or TRBV12-4 with TRBJ1-4, with D perhaps TRBD1 (6 bases). The CDR3 spans 14 residues. Trimming took 6 bases from V and 8 from J, leaving 16 bases between them. CDR3 coding DNA: TGTGCCAGCAGAGGGAGGGGGGCAGGGGAAAAACTGTTTTTT. The encoded protein is CASRGRGAGEKLFF.

V usage is TRBV7-2 and J usage is TRBJ2-2; D gene unclear. The V end lost 5 bases, the J end lost 0 bases, and 10 bases lay between the germline ends. Germline V CDR1 and CDR2: SGHTA, FQGNSA. This CDR3 has 15 residues. The CDR3: CASSPRRPNTGELFF. In nucleotides, the CDR3 is TGTGCCAGCAGCCCCCGCCGACCGAACACCGGGGAGCTGTTTTTT.

This sequence joins TRBV6-1 and TRBJ2-4, with D tentatively TRBD2 (5 bases). V lost 4 bases to trimming and J lost 9 bases, with 10 bases between them. The CDR3 covers 12 residues. The germline CDR1 and CDR2 sequences are MNHNS and SASEGT. CDR3 DNA: TGTGCCAGCAGTGTAAAAGAGGGCATTCAGTACTTC. Its translation: CASSVKEGIQYF.

This clonotype has only a few counts. The chain links TRBV25-1 to TRBJ2-5; D may correspond to TRBD1 or TRBD2 (6 bases each). The V and J ends lost 0 bases and 5 bases respectively, with 13 bases between them. CDR1 and CDR2 from the germline V gene are MGHDK and SYGVNS. This CDR3 spans 15 amino acids. The CDR3 is CASSEYGGRGETQYF. DNA of the CDR3: TGTGCCAGCAGTGAATACGGGGGCCGTGGGGAGACCCAGTACTTC.

The chain is built from TRBV28 and TRBJ2-6; D remains unclear. In germline, CDR1 is MDHEN, CDR2 SYDVKM. This CDR3 is built from 13 residues. V shed 5 bases and J shed 5 bases, with 7 bases lying between them. CDR3 nucleotide sequence: TGTGCCAGCAGTCCCTTCCGGGCCAACGTCCTGACTTTC. This gives the protein CASSPFRANVLTF.

CDR3 protein: CASSSQFTSGNTIYF. In nucleotides, the CDR3 is TGTGCCAGCAGCTCACAGTTTACCTCTGGAAACACCATATATTTT. The gene calls are TRBV11-2 and TRBJ1-3; D gene uncertain. Germline assignment: CDR1 SGHAT and CDR2 FQNNGV. This CDR3 has 15 amino acids. V gave up 4 bases and J gave up 0 bases, with 10 bases separating them.

This clonotype has only a few counts. CDR3 amino acids: CSAPGLAGDTDTQYF. CDR3 nucleotides: TGCAGTGCACCGGGCCTAGCGGGAGACACAGATACGCAGTATTTT. The rearrangement uses TRBV20-1 and TRBJ2-3; 10 bases fit TRBD2. V lost 6 bases to trimming and J lost 2 bases; unmatched junction nucleotides: 8. CDR1 is DFQATT, CDR2 SNEGSKA, per germline (reference sequence). CDR3 length: 15 residues.

As DNA, the CDR3 is TGTGCCAGCAGCTACCTTCGACAGTCCTCTGGAAACACCATATATTTT. This sequence encodes CASSYLRQSSGNTIYF. This rearrangement joins TRBV11-2 to TRBJ1-3, with D possibly TRBD1 on 5 matching bases. Germline V gives CDR1 SGHAT, CDR2 FQNNGV. V lost 4 bases to trimming and J lost 0 bases, with 13 bases between them. This CDR3 has 16 residues. The variable domain in full, completed from reference TRBV11-2 and TRBJ1-3, reads EAGVAQSPRYKIIEKRQSVAFWCNPISGHATLYWYQQILGQGPKLLIQFQNNGVVDDSQLPKDRFSAERLKGVDSTLKIQPAKLEDSAVYLCASSYLRQSSGNTIYFGEGSWLTVV.

This clonotype was detected a few times. The chain uses TRBV5-5 and TRBJ2-7; TRBD2 might be the D (6 bases). The germline V gene has CDR1 SGHKS and CDR2 YYEKEE (reference sequence). The CDR3 covers 16 residues. The V and J ends lost 2 bases and 0 bases respectively, with 15 bases between them. This chain's CDR3 is CASSFYLRGSSYEQYF. The CDR3 DNA sequence: TGTGCCAGCAGCTTTTACTTACGGGGGAGCTCCTACGAGCAGTACTTC.

This clonotype has at least ten counts. The chain carries TRBV5-1 and TRBJ2-4, with D perhaps matching TRBD1 or TRBD2 (5 bases each). The CDR3 has 14 amino acids. The V end lost 2 bases, the J end lost 5 bases, and 11 bases lay between the germline ends. Germline V lookup: CDR1 SGHRS, CDR2 YFSETQ. The CDR3 DNA reads TGCGCCAGCAGCTTACCCGGGACCCAAAACATTCAGTACTTC. Translated, it gives CASSLPGTQNIQYF.

This clonotype was detected only a few times. The J gene is TRBJ2-5, the V gene TRBV7-2; possibly TRBD1 or TRBD2 for D (6 bases each). This CDR3 contains 15 residues. V lost 4 bases and J 5 bases, leaving 17 bases between the germline ends. The germline V gene has CDR1 SGHTA and CDR2 FQGNSA. CDR3 sequence reads: CASSYGGNRVETQYF. CDR3 DNA sequence: TGTGCCAGCAGCTACGGGGGAAACAGGGTGGAGACCCAGTACTTC. The full variable domain, completed using reference TRBV7-2 and TRBJ2-5, is GAGVSQSPSNKVTEKGKDVELRCDPISGHTALYWYRQSLGQGLEFLIYFQGNSAPDKSGLPSDRFSAERTGGSVSTLTIQRTQQEDSAVYLCASSYGGNRVETQYFGPGTRLLVL.